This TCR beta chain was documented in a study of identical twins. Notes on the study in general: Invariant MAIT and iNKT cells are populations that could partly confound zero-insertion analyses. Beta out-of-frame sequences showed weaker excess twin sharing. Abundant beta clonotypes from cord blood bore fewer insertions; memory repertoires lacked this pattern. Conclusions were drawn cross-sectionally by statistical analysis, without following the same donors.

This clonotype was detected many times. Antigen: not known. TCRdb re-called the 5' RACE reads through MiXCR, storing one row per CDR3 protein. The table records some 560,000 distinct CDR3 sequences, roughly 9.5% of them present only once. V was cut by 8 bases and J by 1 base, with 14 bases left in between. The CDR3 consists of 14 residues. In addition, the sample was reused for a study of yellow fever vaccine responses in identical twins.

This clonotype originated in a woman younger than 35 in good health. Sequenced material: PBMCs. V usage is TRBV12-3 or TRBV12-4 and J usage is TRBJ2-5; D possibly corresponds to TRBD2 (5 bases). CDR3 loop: CASALQSGQETQYF. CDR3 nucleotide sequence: TGTGCCAGCGCACTCCAAAGCGGCCAAGAGACCCAGTACTTC.